The rows below give T cell receptor beta chains drawn from one sample of a study of CD8+CD57+ T cells in acquired aplastic anemia. Via MiXCR, TCRdb re-called the reads, giving one row per CDR3 protein. Among 450,000 to 600,000 distinct CDR3 sequences listed, around 30% were seen once. Material for sequencing was sorted CD4+, CD8+, or CD8+CD57+ T cells (not recorded which) from PBMCs. The receptors shown here come from a human donor with aplastic anemia. Both conserved end residues are part of each CDR3. D genes are given only for firm matches. A row's size may be missing; if present it is once, few, many or a size class.

J gene: TRBJ2-1; V gene: TRBV11-2; D gene: TRBD2; clone size: NA; CDR3 DNA: TGTGCCAGCAGCTTAGGGTTGCGCGGGGGGGCCGGGAATGAGCAGTTCTTC; CDR3 protein: CASSLGLRGGAGNEQFF
J gene: TRBJ1-5; V gene: TRBV24-1; D gene: TRBD1; clone size: many; CDR3 DNA: TGTGCCACCAGTGAGTCTCAGGGGGCAGTAGGGCCCCAGCATTTT; CDR3 protein: CATSESQGAVGPQHF
J gene: TRBJ2-5; V gene: TRBV19; D gene: NA; clone size: many; CDR3 DNA: TGTGCCAGTAGAAGGAGTAGTCACGTCCAAGAGACCCAGTACTTC; CDR3 protein: CASRRSSHVQETQYF
J gene: TRBJ1-6; V gene: TRBV20-1; D gene: NA; clone size: many; CDR3 DNA: TGCAGTGCTAGAGATCCCAGGGGTAGGACACCCCTCCACTTT; CDR3 protein: CSARDPRGRTPLHF
J gene: TRBJ2-5; V gene: TRBV20-1; D gene: TRBD2; clone size: NA; CDR3 DNA: TGCAGTGCTAGAGAGAGAGCGGGGGGTACCGAGACCCAGTACTTC; CDR3 protein: CSARERAGGTETQYF
J gene: TRBJ2-2; V gene: TRBV9; D gene: NA; clone size: many; CDR3 DNA: TGTGCTAGCAGCACCTCCTCCGGGGAGCTGTTTTTT; CDR3 protein: CASSTSSGELFF
J gene: TRBJ1-1; V gene: TRBV20-1; D gene: TRBD1; clone size: NA; CDR3 DNA: TGCAGTGCTATCAACCCGGGACAGGGGGGGACTGAAGCTTTCTTT; CDR3 protein: CSAINPGQGGTEAFF
J gene: TRBJ2-7; V gene: TRBV2; D gene: TRBD2; clone size: many; CDR3 DNA: TGTGCCAGCAGGCCCGGGACTAGCGGCGTCTACGAGCAGTACTTC; CDR3 protein: CASRPGTSGVYEQYF
J gene: TRBJ2-1; V gene: TRBV5-1; D gene: NA; clone size: many; CDR3 DNA: TGCGCCAGCAGCTTGGGGACAACCTCCTACAATGAGCAGTTCTTC; CDR3 protein: CASSLGTTSYNEQFF
J gene: TRBJ2-3; V gene: TRBV27; D gene: TRBD2; clone size: NA; CDR3 DNA: TGTGCCAGCAGTTTATCTGCTAGCGGGGGCACAGATACGCAGTATTTT; CDR3 protein: CASSLSASGGTDTQYF
J gene: TRBJ1-4; V gene: TRBV5-1; D gene: TRBD1; clone size: NA; CDR3 DNA: TGCGCCAGCAGCTCCACCGGGACAGGGGTCGAAAAACTGTTTTTT; CDR3 protein: CASSSTGTGVEKLFF
J gene: TRBJ1-1; V gene: TRBV10-3; D gene: NA; clone size: NA; CDR3 DNA: TGTGCCAGCACGGACCTAAGAGGGGGGAGGGACACTGAAGCTTTCTTT; CDR3 protein: CASTDLRGGRDTEAFF
J gene: TRBJ1-4; V gene: TRBV10-3; D gene: TRBD1; clone size: NA; CDR3 DNA: TGTGCCATCAGTCCGACAGGGAGTGTGAGGGAAAAACTGTTTTTT; CDR3 protein: CAISPTGSVREKLFF
J gene: TRBJ2-1; V gene: TRBV14; D gene: NA; clone size: many; CDR3 DNA: TGTGCCAGCAGCCAAGCCCGCAATGAGCAGTTCTTC; CDR3 protein: CASSQARNEQFF
J gene: TRBJ1-4; V gene: TRBV2; D gene: NA; clone size: many; CDR3 DNA: TGTGCCAGCAGAACAGATTATGCCCGAACCGAAAAACTGTTTTTT; CDR3 protein: CASRTDYARTEKLFF
J gene: TRBJ2-7; V gene: TRBV29-1; D gene: TRBD1; clone size: NA; CDR3 DNA: TGCAGCTCAGCTAGCAGTACGCCGGGACAGGTCGAGCAGTACTTC; CDR3 protein: CSSASSTPGQVEQYF
J gene: TRBJ1-2; V gene: TRBV10-3; D gene: TRBD1; clone size: NA; CDR3 DNA: TGTGCCATCAGTGCTAGCGGGGGGAGGACAGGCTATGGCTACACCTTC; CDR3 protein: CAISASGGRTGYGYTF
J gene: TRBJ1-2; V gene: TRBV5-1; D gene: NA; clone size: NA; CDR3 DNA: TGCGCCAGCAGCTTGGAGGTCAGTGAGAACTATGGCTACACCTTC; CDR3 protein: CASSLEVSENYGYTF
J gene: TRBJ1-2; V gene: TRBV7-8; D gene: TRBD1; clone size: many; CDR3 DNA: TGTGCCAGCAGCTTAACACGGGACAGCGCTGGGGGCTACACCTTC; CDR3 protein: CASSLTRDSAGGYTF
J gene: TRBJ1-6; V gene: TRBV15; D gene: NA; clone size: NA; CDR3 DNA: TGTGCCAGCAGCTTCAGGGCACCCCTCCACTTT; CDR3 protein: CASSFRAPLHF
J gene: TRBJ2-7; V gene: TRBV29-1; D gene: NA; clone size: few; CDR3 DNA: TGCAGCGTTGGATATGGAGGGGGGCTTGCCTACGAGCAGTACTTC; CDR3 protein: CSVGYGGGLAYEQYF
J gene: TRBJ2-1; V gene: TRBV20-1; D gene: TRBD2; clone size: NA; CDR3 DNA: TGCAGTGCTAGGCCGCTAGCGGGGGCAGGGAATGAGCAGTTCTTC; CDR3 protein: CSARPLAGAGNEQFF
J gene: TRBJ1-3; V gene: TRBV9; D gene: NA; clone size: few; CDR3 DNA: TGTGCCAGCAGCGTGGACAGATTATCTGGAAACACCATATATTTT; CDR3 protein: CASSVDRLSGNTIYF
J gene: TRBJ2-7; V gene: TRBV19; D gene: TRBD1; clone size: many; CDR3 DNA: TGTGCCAGTAACTGCCGGACAGGGAACTACGAGCAGTACTTC; CDR3 protein: CASNCRTGNYEQYF
J gene: TRBJ1-2; V gene: TRBV6-2/TRBV6-3; D gene: NA; clone size: once; CDR3 DNA: TGTGCCAGCAGTTACAGCGGACACTATGGCTACACCTTC; CDR3 protein: CASSYSGHYGYTF
J gene: TRBJ1-6; V gene: TRBV2; D gene: TRBD1; clone size: many; CDR3 DNA: TGTGCCAGCGGGCCCGGGACAGGGTGGTCACCCCTCCACTTT; CDR3 protein: CASGPGTGWSPLHF
J gene: TRBJ2-7; V gene: TRBV25-1; D gene: TRBD2; clone size: few; CDR3 DNA: TGTGCCAGCAGAATAACCCAGGGACTAGCTAATGTCTACGAGCAGTACTTC; CDR3 protein: CASRITQGLANVYEQYF
J gene: TRBJ1-1; V gene: TRBV28; D gene: NA; clone size: NA; CDR3 DNA: TGTGCCAGCAGTATAGGACCCCTTGAAGCTTTCTTT; CDR3 protein: CASSIGPLEAFF
J gene: TRBJ1-2; V gene: TRBV25-1; D gene: TRBD1; clone size: NA; CDR3 DNA: TGTGCCAGCAGTGAATCCCTGGGACAGGGAGACACCTTC; CDR3 protein: CASSESLGQGDTF
J gene: TRBJ2-2; V gene: TRBV12-3/TRBV12-4; D gene: NA; clone size: NA; CDR3 DNA: TGTGCCAGCAGTTTGGGGGGGGCCACCGGGGAGCTGTTTTTT; CDR3 protein: CASSLGGATGELFF
J gene: TRBJ1-1; V gene: TRBV6-1; D gene: NA; clone size: NA; CDR3 DNA: TGTGCCAGCAGTGTGGGGGAGTCGGCGCGGGAAAACACTGAAGCTTTCTTT; CDR3 protein: CASSVGESARENTEAFF
J gene: TRBJ1-1; V gene: TRBV20-1; D gene: NA; clone size: NA; CDR3 DNA: TGCAGTGCTAAAAGGCTCGTTTCCTTGAACACTGAAGCTTTCTTT; CDR3 protein: CSAKRLVSLNTEAFF
J gene: TRBJ2-5; V gene: TRBV5-5; D gene: TRBD2; clone size: few; CDR3 DNA: TGTGCCAGCAGCTTGGGACTAGCATCAGGGGAGACCCAGTACTTC; CDR3 protein: CASSLGLASGETQYF
J gene: TRBJ2-1; V gene: TRBV4-1; D gene: NA; clone size: NA; CDR3 DNA: TGCGCCAGCAGCCAAGCGGACGTAAACAATGAGCAGTTCTTC; CDR3 protein: CASSQADVNNEQFF
J gene: TRBJ1-2; V gene: TRBV5-4; D gene: NA; clone size: NA; CDR3 DNA: TGTGCCAGCAGCCGATCCATAGGGATCAGCTATGGCTACACCTTC; CDR3 protein: CASSRSIGISYGYTF
J gene: TRBJ2-5; V gene: TRBV24-1; D gene: NA; clone size: many; CDR3 DNA: TGTGCCACCAGCCAACAGGAGACCCAGTACTTC; CDR3 protein: CATSQQETQYF
J gene: TRBJ1-5; V gene: TRBV19; D gene: NA; clone size: many; CDR3 DNA: TGTGCCAGTAGTATATACAGGGTTGACAATCAGCCCCAGCATTTT; CDR3 protein: CASSIYRVDNQPQHF
J gene: TRBJ1-5; V gene: TRBV2; D gene: NA; clone size: NA; CDR3 DNA: TGTGCCAGCAGTGGGAGGACAGATAGCAATCAGCCCCAGCATTTT; CDR3 protein: CASSGRTDSNQPQHF